The present T cell receptor beta chain was sequenced within a study of shared clonotypes between healthy human individuals. In the CD4+ fraction, cells were divided into CD45RA+ naive and CD45RA-negative memory subsets. Investigators spread the genomic DNA of each subset evenly over several immunoSEQ plates. Libraries were prepared by immunoSEQ multiplex PCR; TCRdb keeps only in-frame clonotypes and omits some of them. The data show a few million clones, with around nine tenths seen just once and 0.14% held by the top ten. Whole-study results and caveats: Represented diversity, genetic and exposure-history alike, was limited by few donors. Generation probability values for non-shared clonotypes were lower than those for clonotypes shared by all four donors.

Concerning this clone: Antigen unknown.

The V end was cut by 11 bases, the J end by 4 bases, with 17 bases between. The CDR3 loop spans 13 amino acids. CDR1 and CDR2 (germline): MNHNS, SASEGT. The sequence was collected from a man aged 18 to 30 in good health. The sequencing input was naive CD4+ T cells sorted from blood. Subset specified: CD45RA+ positively selected. The chain has TRBV6-1 and TRBJ2-5; D may match TRBD1 or TRBD2 (6 bases each). The DNA for the CDR3 is TGTGCCTGGAGAGGGGGAGGTGGAGAGACCCAGTACTTC. This sequence encodes CAWRGGGGETQYF.